A single sample gave rise to the 29 T cell receptor beta chains below, sequenced in a study of blood T cells in healthy people across ages. The use of a sample-barcoded 5' primer and a J-beta primer mix characterized a second PCR of about 7 to 12 cycles. One entry per CDR3 protein, called by TCRdb with MiXCR from the 5' RACE reads. The sample records roughly 800,000 distinct CDR3 sequences, roughly 64% being singletons. The sequenced sample was blood. Receptors were obtained from a man in his thirties or forties in good health.

The genes are TRBV7-2 and TRBJ1-4, with D perhaps matching TRBD1 (6 bases). CDR3 size: 15 residues. Trimming pared 2 bases from V and 5 bases from J, leaving 12 bases between. The germline CDR1 and CDR2 sequences are SGHTA and FQGNSA. This CDR3 reads CASSLMGGTNEKLFF. The CDR3, as DNA: TGTGCCAGCAGCTTAATGGGGGGCACCAATGAAAAACTGTTTTTT.

The chain couples TRBV6-1 to TRBJ2-1, with D unclear. The V end was cut by 2 bases, the J end by 3 bases, with 8 bases between. From germline, CDR1 is MNHNS and CDR2 SASEGT. The CDR3 is 14 amino acids. The CDR3 loop reads CASSESPLYNEQFF. The CDR3 DNA reads as TGTGCCAGCAGTGAAAGTCCCCTCTACAATGAGCAGTTCTTC.

This clonotype has only a few counts. The chain is built from TRBV20-1 and TRBJ2-1, with 13 bases fitting TRBD2. The DNA end lines up better with TRBJ2-7; the J call may be wrong. This CDR3 spans 13 amino acids. CDR1 and CDR2 from the germline V gene are DFQATT and SNEGSKA (reference sequence). Here the CDR3 reads CSAQGLAGYEQYF. In DNA form, the CDR3 reads TGCAGTGCCCAGGGACTAGCGGGATATGAGCAGTACTTC.

Only a few counts were recorded for this clonotype. The rearrangement uses TRBV5-8 and TRBJ1-2; D is uncertain. Between the trimmed V and J ends, which lost 2 bases and 8 bases, there was a span of 16 bases. Per germline, CDR1 SGHTS and CDR2 YDEGEE. The length of the CDR3 is 14 residues. CDR3 sequence reads: CASSFDFGVTGYTF. The CDR3 region has the DNA TGTGCCAGCAGCTTTGACTTCGGGGTTACGGGCTACACCTTC.

The chain employs TRBV6-5 and TRBJ2-4, with D uncertain. The CDR3 has 12 amino acids. Trimming left V 5 bases short and J 13 bases short, with 15 bases between. Germline assignment: CDR1 MNHEY and CDR2 SVGAGI. The CDR3 DNA follows: TGTGCCAGCAGTCCCGATGACCGAGAGCAGTACTTC. Translating it yields CASSPDDREQYF.

This sequence joins TRBV7-2 and TRBJ2-5; D is undetermined. The DNA end is more similar to TRBJ2-7, so the J call may be wrong. Germline CDR1 is SGHTA and CDR2 is FQGNSA. The CDR3 spans 12 residues. This CDR3 is CASSLRFHEQYF. The DNA for the CDR3 is TGTGCCAGCAGCTTGCGCTTCCACGAGCAGTACTTC.

The chain joins TRBV20-1 to TRBJ2-7; 7 bases fit TRBD1. This CDR3 spans 18 amino acids. CDR1 and CDR2 from the germline V gene are DFQATT and SNEGSKA (reference sequence). V lost 2 bases, J lost 0 bases, and 16 bases stayed unmatched. The CDR3 DNA follows: TGCAGTGCTAGACCCGGGACAGCCAAGCCCTTCAGCTCCTACGAGCAGTACTTC. Translated: CSARPGTAKPFSSYEQYF.

J is TRBJ2-7 and V is TRBV5-1, with D hard to call. The V and J ends lost 0 bases and 3 bases respectively, with 10 bases between them. Germline assignment: CDR1 SGHRS and CDR2 YFSETQ. There are 14 residues in the CDR3. CDR3 nucleotide sequence: TGCGCCAGCAGCTTGGCTCAGCAAAACTACGAGCAGTACTTC. Its translation is CASSLAQQNYEQYF.

This chain links TRBV20-1 with TRBJ2-5; D gene uncertain. Germline V gene data show CDR1 as DFQATT and CDR2 as SNEGSKA (reference sequence). Between the trimmed V and J ends, which lost 0 bases and 0 bases, there was a span of 11 bases. The CDR3 is 15 residues long. Here the CDR3 reads CSARDLKGNQETQYF. Written as DNA, the CDR3 is TGCAGTGCTAGAGATCTGAAGGGCAACCAAGAGACCCAGTACTTC.

This clonotype turned up a few times. J is TRBJ2-3 and V is TRBV12-3 or TRBV12-4; tentatively, D is TRBD1 (6 bases). The CDR3 has 15 residues. V lost 6 bases and J 2 bases, leaving 15 bases between the germline ends. The CDR3 DNA reads as TGTGCCAGCAGCCTTAGACAGGATCACACAGATACGCAGTATTTT. Protein: CASSLRQDHTDTQYF.

This clonotype showed up just a few times. The chain is built from TRBV7-2 and TRBJ1-5, with D perhaps matching TRBD1 (6 bases). V was clipped by 4 bases and J by 6 bases, with 10 bases between them. The CDR3 totals 13 residues. Germline CDR1 reads SGHTA; CDR2 reads FQGNSA. The CDR3 region has the DNA TGTGCCAGCAGCTCAATGGACAGTCAGCCCCAGCATTTT. Encoded protein: CASSSMDSQPQHF.

The chain uses TRBV20-1 and TRBJ2-4; D call uncertain. The closer fit of TRBJ2-7 to the DNA end suggests the J call may be wrong. The CDR3 has 14 residues. Germline V CDR1 and CDR2: DFQATT, SNEGSKA (reference sequence). CDR3 DNA sequence: TGCAGTGCTCGTGCAATAGGCCCTGCCCACGAGCAGTACTTC. Translating gives CSARAIGPAHEQYF.

This chain uses TRBV20-1 with TRBJ1-1; a possible D gene is TRBD1 (5 bases). The CDR3 has 12 amino acids. Germline CDR1 reads DFQATT; CDR2 reads SNEGSKA (reference sequence). Trimming left V 6 bases short and J 6 bases short, with 14 bases between. The CDR3 is CSAPTAFAEAFF. DNA for the CDR3: TGCAGTGCCCCGACAGCGTTTGCTGAAGCTTTCTTT.

This clonotype was seen a handful of times. The rearrangement links TRBV4-1 to TRBJ2-1; D is ambiguous. This CDR3 is built from 17 residues. The ends were cut back, 0 bases at V and 0 bases at J, with 12 bases in the middle. Germline loops: CDR1 MGHRA, CDR2 YSYEKL. Here the CDR3 reads CASSQDPWESSYNEQFF. As DNA, the CDR3 is TGCGCCAGCAGCCAAGATCCGTGGGAAAGCTCCTACAATGAGCAGTTCTTC.

The CDR3 protein is CASSPHQGAYEQYF. The CDR3, as DNA: TGTGCCAGCAGCCCCCATCAGGGGGCCTACGAGCAGTACTTC. The chain has TRBV7-6 and TRBJ2-7; 7 nucleotides line up with TRBD1. V lost 5 bases to trimming and J lost 2 bases; unmatched junction nucleotides: 6. This CDR3 has 14 residues. Per the germline V gene, CDR1 is SGHVS and CDR2 is FNYEAQ.

The chain links TRBV7-9 to TRBJ2-7, with a possible D match to TRBD1 (6 bases). This CDR3 has 14 amino acids. V was pared by 5 bases and J by 5 bases, with 16 bases between. CDR1 and CDR2 (germline): SEHNR, FQNEAQ (reference sequence). This CDR3 reads CASSRFAGEHEQYF. CDR3 bases: TGTGCCAGCAGCCGATTCGCAGGGGAGCACGAGCAGTACTTC.

This sequence joins TRBV12-3 or TRBV12-4 and TRBJ1-6, with a possible D match to TRBD1 (5 bases). Trimming removed 2 bases at V and 10 bases at J, with 15 bases between. The length of the CDR3 is 15 residues. As DNA, the CDR3 is TGTGCCAGCAGTTTAAGCGGGTCCCGGGGGTCACCCCTCCACTTT. It encodes CASSLSGSRGSPLHF.

This clonotype was counted a few times. Being one base from a much bigger clone, this may be a read error. This rearrangement joins TRBV12-3 or TRBV12-4 to TRBJ2-3; 8 bases agree with TRBD2. The CDR3 has 14 amino acids. The J segment lost 13 bases and the V segment lost 3 bases, leaving 12 bases of the junction unmatched. The DNA of the CDR3 is TGTGCCAGCAGTTTCGGGGGGGGCGGAGATGTGGAGTATTTT. Its protein product is CASSFGGGGDVEYF.

As concerns this clonotype: A much larger clone differs from this one at a single base, so this may be a read error. The CDR3 DNA reads TGTGCCAGCAGCACCCCTGACCCTGGTGATGAAAAACTGTTTTTT. The encoded protein is CASSTPDPGDEKLFF. V usage is TRBV4-2 and J usage is TRBJ1-4; D is ambiguous. Trimming pared 5 bases from V and 6 bases from J, leaving 16 bases between. This CDR3 is 15 amino acids long. The germline gives CDR1 LGHNA, CDR2 YNFKEQ.

This clonotype was seen a single time. This could be a read error, since a much larger clone is one nucleotide away. The CDR3 sequence is CASSRGYRPQHF. CDR3 nucleotides: TGTGCCAGCAGCCGAGGGTATCGGCCCCAGCATTTT. V and J are TRBV6-2 or TRBV6-3 and TRBJ1-5; no firm D call. CDR1 and CDR2 (germline): MNHEY, SVGEGT. The CDR3 sequence is 12 residues long. V lost 6 bases to trimming and J lost 9 bases, with 12 bases between them.

This clonotype has more than one count but fewer than ten. The V and J genes are TRBV5-1 and TRBJ1-2; D possibly corresponds to TRBD1 (6 bases). This CDR3 region has 13 residues. Germline V lookup: CDR1 SGHRS, CDR2 YFSETQ. Trimming cost V 0 bases and J 8 bases, with 11 bases left between them. The CDR3 DNA reads TGCGCCAGCAGCTTGGATGTACAGGGAGGCTACACCTTC. Protein: CASSLDVQGGYTF.

The chain is built from TRBV13 and TRBJ2-5, with a tentative D call TRBD2 (5 bases). Trimming left V 3 bases short and J 2 bases short, with 13 bases between. This CDR3 has 15 amino acids. From germline, CDR1 is PRHDT and CDR2 FYEKMQ (reference sequence). CDR3 sequence: CASSFQLAQQETQYF. In nucleotides, the CDR3 is TGTGCCAGCAGCTTCCAATTAGCGCAACAAGAGACCCAGTACTTC.

The V call is TRBV28, the J call TRBJ2-7; 9 bases map to TRBD2. Trimming took 6 bases from V and 4 from J; bases not matched to a gene: 7. The germline CDR1 and CDR2 sequences are MDHEN and SYDVKM. The CDR3 runs to 14 residues. CDR3 coding DNA: TGTGCCAGCAGAGTAGCGGGAGAAAATTACGAGCAGTACTTC. Protein: CASRVAGENYEQYF.

CDR3 residues: CASSSAGAGPQETQYF. In nucleotides, the CDR3 is TGTGCCAGCAGCTCAGCGGGCGCGGGGCCTCAAGAGACCCAGTACTTC. The chain couples TRBV11-2 to TRBJ2-5; maybe TRBD2 (6 bases). V was trimmed by 4 bases and J by 2 bases, leaving 17 bases between them. CDR3 size: 16 residues. Germline assignment: CDR1 SGHAT and CDR2 FQNNGV.

This clonotype has just a few counts. The chain carries TRBV6-6 and TRBJ1-4; D remains unclear. The CDR3 has 15 residues. Trimming took off 4 bases at V and 2 bases at J, with 11 bases between the two ends. CDR1 and CDR2 (germline): MNHNY, SVGAGI (reference sequence). CDR3: CASSSYGRTNEKLFF. DNA for the CDR3: TGTGCCAGCAGTTCGTACGGGAGGACTAATGAAAAACTGTTTTTT.

This clonotype was seen only a few times. The chain joins TRBV5-6 to TRBJ2-3; D tentatively reads TRBD1 or TRBD2 (5 bases each). Germline V gene data show CDR1 as SGHDT and CDR2 as YYEEEE. This CDR3 is built from 13 residues. The V gene lost 2 bases and the J gene lost 4 bases, with 8 bases spanning the gap. CDR3 nucleotide sequence: TGTGCCAGCAGCTTTCTGGGGGCAGATACGCAGTATTTT. Translation: CASSFLGADTQYF.

In the case of this clonotype: At one boundary the junction diverges from the germline segment, which might be a read error. This rearrangement joins TRBV4-2 to TRBJ2-2; D gene uncertain. This CDR3 spans 14 amino acids. Germline-derived CDR1 and CDR2 are LGHNA and YNFKEQ. DNA for the CDR3: TGTGCCAGCAACCAAGTGCCGAACACCGGGGAGCTGTTTTTT. As protein: CASNQVPNTGELFF.

The chain couples TRBV2 to TRBJ1-1; a possible D gene is TRBD1 (5 bases). This CDR3 spans 13 amino acids. From germline, CDR1 is SNHLY and CDR2 FYNNEI. V dropped 6 bases and J dropped 8 bases, with 16 bases sitting between them. The CDR3 is CASSRYMTEEAFF. Written as DNA, the CDR3 is TGTGCCAGCAGCCGATATATGACAGAAGAAGCTTTCTTT.

With regard to this clonotype: A much larger clone lies one base from this, so it may be a read error. V gene TRBV2 combines with J gene TRBJ2-4; 8 positions agree with TRBD2. Germline V lookup: CDR1 SNHLY, CDR2 FYNNEI. The CDR3 is 16 amino acids. The V gene end was trimmed by 6 bases and the J gene end by 4 bases; junction bases not matched to a gene: 11. This CDR3 reads CASSPGTSRPKNIQYF. The CDR3 nucleotides read TGTGCCAGCAGCCCCGGGACTAGTCGCCCGAAAAACATTCAGTACTTC.